The 8 T cell receptor beta chains below come from one sample, sequenced in a study of blood T cell repertoires in COVID-19. The repertoire was sequenced with immunoSEQ multiplex PCR; TCRdb's copy has only in-frame clones and lacks some. The data hold roughly 150,000 clones, with 90% observed a single time. Sequencing used peripheral blood. These receptors all come from a man aged 60 to 69 with active or convalescent COVID-19.

The chain couples TRBV10-2 to TRBJ1-1; D is possibly TRBD1 (6 bases). The V gene lost 9 bases and the J gene lost 1 base, with 18 bases spanning the gap. Germline assignment: CDR1 WSHSY and CDR2 SAAADI. CDR3 length: 15 amino acids. This CDR3 is CASGGASPGNTEAFF. CDR3 sequence (DNA): TGCGCCAGTGGGGGGGCCTCCCCTGGGAACACTGAAGCTTTCTTT.

J is TRBJ1-4 and V is TRBV5-1, with D hard to call. Trimming removed 1 base at V and 3 bases at J, with 7 bases between. The germline V gene encodes CDR1 SGHRS and CDR2 YFSETQ. The CDR3 is made up of 14 amino acids. The CDR3 is CASSLMSANEKLFF. Written as DNA, the CDR3 is TGCGCCAGCAGCTTGATGTCGGCTAATGAAAAACTGTTTTTT.

The chain recombines TRBV7-2 with TRBJ2-7; 9 bases map to TRBD2. Germline CDR1 SGHTA, CDR2 FQGNSA. The V gene end was trimmed by 1 base and the J gene end by 7 bases; junction bases not matched to a gene: 17. This CDR3 comprises 18 residues. This CDR3 is CASSLEARLVAGVGEQYF. DNA for the CDR3: TGTGCCAGCAGCTTAGAGGCCCGGTTGGTAGCGGGAGTGGGGGAGCAGTACTTC.

The DNA of the CDR3 is TGTGCCTGGAGGTTATCGGGAAGCTCCTATAATTCACCCCTCCACTTT. The encoded protein is CAWRLSGSSYNSPLHF. The rearrangement joins TRBV30 to TRBJ1-6; D gene unclear. Trimming cost V 3 bases and J 0 bases, with 12 bases left between them. This CDR3 spans 16 amino acids. Germline CDR1 reads GTSNPN; CDR2 reads SVGIG (reference sequence).

The gene calls are TRBV6-5 and TRBJ2-3, with 8 bases lining up with TRBD2. Trimming took 6 bases from V and 5 from J; bases not matched to a gene: 7. The CDR3 has 14 residues. Germline V gene sequence: CDR1 MNHEY, CDR2 SVGAGI. CDR3 DNA sequence: TGTGCCAGCAGAACGGGAGGGCCGGGAGATACGCAGTATTTT. This gives the protein CASRTGGPGDTQYF.

The chain has TRBV6-5 and TRBJ1-1; D is ambiguous. The ends were cut back, 6 bases at V and 0 bases at J, with 14 bases in the middle. The germline gives CDR1 MNHEY, CDR2 SVGAGI. This CDR3 has 15 amino acids. The CDR3 sequence: CASRARFTMNTEAFF. CDR3 nucleotides: TGTGCCAGCAGGGCGCGGTTTACCATGAACACTGAAGCTTTCTTT.

The rearrangement links TRBV27 to TRBJ1-2; 9 positions match TRBD1. CDR1 is MNHEY and CDR2 is SMNVEV in the germline V gene (reference sequence). V lost 6 bases and J lost 4; bases outside the gene matches: 9. CDR3 size: 15 residues. Here the CDR3 DNA reads TGTGCCAGCAGCCTATTACCGGGACAGGGCTATGGCTACACCTTC. Amino acid sequence: CASSLLPGQGYGYTF.

CDR3 amino acids: CASSLRDSGYTF. The CDR3 coding sequence is TGTGCCAGCAGCCTTCGGGACTCTGGCTACACCTTC. The rearrangement uses TRBV3-1 (or the pseudogene TRBV3-2) and TRBJ1-2; the D gene is possibly TRBD1 (5 bases). V was trimmed by 4 bases and J by 7 bases, leaving 10 bases between them. CDR3 length equals 12 residues. CDR1 is LGHDT, CDR2 YNNKEL, per germline (reference sequence).